A selection of T cell receptor beta chains follows, all from one sample in a study of OX40 agonist ivuxolimab in advanced cancers. The repertoire was sequenced with immunoSEQ multiplex PCR; TCRdb's copy has only in-frame clones and lacks some. Among approximately 47,000 clones, around 90% were seen once, and the ten largest hold around half. The sequencing used CD4+ or CD8+ T cells sorted from blood, collected in a trial of the OX40 agonist ivuxolimab. The receptors here all came from an adult with an advanced solid tumor such as melanoma, head and neck, liver or kidney cancer. CDR3s include the opening cysteine and the closing phenylalanine or tryptophan. A D gene is named only where the DNA matches it firmly. Size tells how often a clone was seen (once, few, many) or the class of an expanded clone, and some rows leave it out.

clone_size	v_call	d_call	cdr3_length	j_call	cdr3_aa	cdr3_nt
-	TRBV19	-	14	TRBJ2-7	CASSIGLGGYEQYF	TGTGCCAGTAGTATAGGCCTTGGCGGCTACGAGCAGTACTTC
-	TRBV13	-	12	TRBJ2-7	CASSLAENEQYF	TGTGCCAGCAGCTTAGCAGAAAACGAGCAGTACTTC
once	TRBV4-3	-	14	TRBJ2-7	CASSQEAGLDEQYF	TGCGCCAGCAGCCAAGAAGCAGGGCTAGATGAGCAGTACTTC
-	TRBV30	-	12	TRBJ1-4	CAWSSTGEKLFF	TGTGCCTGGAGCTCCACAGGTGAAAAACTGTTTTTT
-	TRBV4-3	TRBD1	16	TRBJ2-7	CASSQDFGTGGGEQYF	TGCGCCAGCAGCCAAGATTTCGGGACAGGGGGAGGGGAGCAGTACTTC
-	TRBV4-2	TRBD1	16	TRBJ1-4	CASSQDLQGSNEKLFF	TGTGCCAGCAGCCAAGACCTACAGGGGTCTAATGAAAAACTGTTTTTT
-	TRBV9	TRBD1	14	TRBJ1-1	CASSAGTGNTEAFF	TGTGCCAGCAGCGCCGGGACAGGGAACACTGAAGCTTTCTTT
-	TRBV30	-	13	TRBJ2-5	CAWSGLASGPQYF	TGTGCCTGGAGTGGGTTAGCGTCCGGACCCCAGTACTTC
once	TRBV21-1	-	14	TRBJ2-7	CASICPSGAYEQYF	TGTGCCAGTATCTGTCCTAGCGGGGCCTACGAGCAGTACTTC
-	TRBV4-1	TRBD1	15	TRBJ1-1	CASSEGQGETTEAFF	TGCGCCAGCAGCGAAGGACAGGGAGAAACCACTGAAGCTTTCTTT
-	TRBV18	TRBD1	19	TRBJ1-6	CASSPPQGAPTSYNSPLHF	TGTGCCAGCTCACCACCTCAGGGGGCCCCAACCTCCTATAATTCACCCCTCCACTTT
-	TRBV10-2	TRBD2	16	TRBJ2-2	CASSDLRGSGDGELFF	TGCGCCAGCAGTGATCTTCGGGGTAGCGGGGACGGGGAGCTGTTTTTT
-	TRBV9	TRBD2	15	TRBJ2-3	CASSAKGLVLDTQYF	TGTGCCAGCAGCGCTAAAGGACTAGTTTTAGATACGCAGTATTTT
-	TRBV21-1	-	17	TRBJ2-1	CASSMLAPGGSYNEQFF	TGTGCCAGCAGCATGTTGGCTCCAGGGGGCTCCTACAATGAGCAGTTCTTC
-	TRBV7-2	-	15	TRBJ2-1	CASSFEAPSYNEQFF	TGTGCCAGCAGCTTCGAGGCCCCCTCCTACAATGAGCAGTTCTTC
-	TRBV4-1	-	15	TRBJ1-4	CASSQEGQVNEKLFF	TGCGCCAGCAGCCAAGAGGGCCAGGTTAATGAAAAACTGTTTTTT
-	TRBV15	-	17	TRBJ1-2	CATSREEYRALNYGYTF	TGTGCCACCAGCAGAGAAGAATACAGGGCCCTAAACTATGGCTACACCTTC
-	TRBV19	-	14	TRBJ1-1	CASSTGRLSTEAFF	TGTGCCAGTAGTACCGGACGGTTATCCACTGAAGCTTTCTTT
-	TRBV30	-	13	TRBJ2-5	CAWSVRMTETQYF	TGTGCCTGGAGTGTGAGGATGACGGAGACCCAGTACTTC
-	TRBV29-1	-	11	TRBJ2-7	CSVEDWDEQYF	TGCAGCGTTGAAGATTGGGACGAGCAGTACTTC
once	TRBV7-8	-	15	TRBJ1-2	CASSLYTASNYGYTF	TGTGCCAGCAGCTTATACACTGCGTCTAACTATGGCTACACCTTC
-	TRBV10-3	-	15	TRBJ1-2	CAISEAGTENYGYTF	TGTGCCATCAGTGAGGCCGGGACGGAGAACTATGGCTACACCTTC
-	TRBV28	TRBD1	16	TRBJ2-2	CASSLLSTGETGELFF	TGTGCCAGCAGTTTATTATCGACAGGGGAAACCGGGGAGCTGTTTTTT
-	TRBV9	-	12	TRBJ2-3	CASSVGPDTQYF	TGTGCCAGCAGCGTAGGACCAGATACGCAGTATTTT
-	TRBV6-7	TRBD2	18	TRBJ2-1	CASSYYQTTSGGADEQFF	TGTGCCAGCAGTTACTATCAAACGACTAGCGGGGGGGCCGATGAGCAGTTCTTC
-	TRBV5-1	-	12	TRBJ2-7	CASRGTEVEQYF	TGCGCCAGCAGGGGGACTGAAGTGGAGCAGTACTTC
few	TRBV6-6	-	13	TRBJ1-6	CASRGTYNSPLHF	TGTGCCAGCAGGGGTACCTATAATTCACCCCTCCACTTT
-	TRBV5-5	-	15	TRBJ2-7	CASSFGRPLAYEQYF	TGTGCCAGCAGCTTCGGACGGCCTCTCGCCTACGAGCAGTACTTC
-	TRBV4-1	TRBD1	17	TRBJ1-5	CASSQDGSGGVDQPQHF	TGCGCCAGCAGCCAAGATGGTTCAGGGGGCGTAGATCAGCCCCAGCATTTT
-	TRBV30	TRBD1	15	TRBJ2-7	CAWSGTGGAVDEQYF	TGTGCCTGGAGTGGGACAGGGGGCGCAGTTGACGAGCAGTACTTC
once	TRBV19	-	15	TRBJ1-5	CASSYRDDSNQPQHF	TGTGCCAGTAGCTACCGGGACGATAGCAATCAGCCCCAGCATTTT
-	TRBV30	-	14	TRBJ1-6	CAWSVEWDRAPLHF	TGTGCCTGGAGTGTCGAGTGGGATAGGGCACCCCTCCACTTT
-	TRBV27	TRBD1	18	TRBJ2-2	CASSLIPGQGGVSGELFF	TGTGCCAGCAGTTTAATCCCTGGACAGGGGGGAGTCTCCGGGGAGCTGTTTTTT
-	TRBV27	-	13	TRBJ1-1	CASSLGHNTEAFF	TGTGCCAGCAGTTTAGGACATAACACTGAAGCTTTCTTT
-	TRBV7-6	TRBD2	16	TRBJ2-1	CASSLETSGGWDEQFF	TGTGCCAGCAGCTTAGAGACTAGCGGGGGCTGGGATGAGCAGTTCTTC